These T cell receptor beta chains were read from a single sample in a study of OX40 agonist ivuxolimab in advanced cancers. Only in-frame clones appear in the TCRdb table, and some are missing; sequencing was by immunoSEQ multiplex PCR. This sample has tens of thousands of clones, with 70% to 90% found just once. This material consisted of CD4+ or CD8+ T cells sorted from blood, taken in a trial of the OX40 agonist ivuxolimab. These receptors originate from an adult with an advanced solid tumor such as melanoma, head and neck, liver or kidney cancer. Each CDR3 is given with its conserved first and last residue. The D gene is left open where the match is weak. Clone size is stated in some rows and not others, as once, few, many or a class when expanded.

D,V,size,J,DNA,CDR3
TRBD1,TRBV2,.,TRBJ1-1,TGTGCCAGTTCCCCGGGACAGACTTGGGACACTGAAGCTTTCTTT,CASSPGQTWDTEAFF
TRBD2,TRBV5-6,.,TRBJ2-5,TGTGCCAGCAGCCTCAGGACTAGCCACCAAGAGACCCAGTACTTC,CASSLRTSHQETQYF
.,TRBV30,.,TRBJ1-1,TGTGCCTGGAGTGGAACAGGGAGGTACACTGAAGCTTTCTTT,CAWSGTGRYTEAFF
.,TRBV5-8,.,TRBJ2-2,TGTGCCAGCAGCTCGGGAGTGGACAGCCAGACCGGGGAGCTGTTTTTT,CASSSGVDSQTGELFF
.,TRBV4-3,.,TRBJ1-2,TGCGCCAGCAGCCAAGGTCGGGCCTTCACCTTC,CASSQGRAFTF
TRBD1,TRBV5-4,.,TRBJ1-1,TGTGCCAGCAGCCCGAGCTTACAGGGGGCGCGGGCTTTCTTT,CASSPSLQGARAFF
.,TRBV29-1,.,TRBJ2-3,TGCAGCGTTGGGGGGGTCCCCATCACAGATACGCAGTATTTT,CSVGGVPITDTQYF
.,TRBV6-6,.,TRBJ2-3,TGTGCCAGCAGTTACCGGACTCCCGGGACAGATACGCAGTATTTT,CASSYRTPGTDTQYF
TRBD1,TRBV19,.,TRBJ1-5,TGTGCCAGTGCTGACAGGGGGGGCAATCAGCCCCAGCATTTT,CASADRGGNQPQHF
.,TRBV7-2,few,TRBJ2-5,TGTGCCAGCAGCCCCGGAAGGACGGGCAGGAGGGAGACCCAGTACTTC,CASSPGRTGRRETQYF
.,TRBV4-1,.,TRBJ1-3,TGCGCCAGCAGTCGAGGACAGAAGGGAATAAACACCATATATTTT,CASSRGQKGINTIYF
TRBD1,TRBV19,once,TRBJ1-5,TGTGCCAGTAGTGTCAGGGACAGGGAAGGACAGCCCCAGCATTTT,CASSVRDREGQPQHF
.,TRBV6-1,.,TRBJ1-3,TGTGCCATCCAGGGCTTCTCTGGAAACACCATATATTTT,CAIQGFSGNTIYF